Detailed here is one T cell receptor beta chain. Original handling: Estimation of nucleated cell counts was performed using reference gene primer amplification. Produced via immunoSEQ multiplex PCR; TCRdb's table is partial and in-frame only. Clone size and V and J calls were adopted from that table, with D and trimming inferred from the DNA. The sample comprises just over 150,000 clones, approximately 95% of which are singletons, and about 5% rests with the top ten. The CDR3 covers 16 residues. Germline CDR1 is KGHSH and CDR2 is LQKENI. The ends lost 0 bases at V and 3 bases at J; junction bases unmatched: 5. The data stem from a study of blood T cell repertoires in COVID-19. Study-wide background: Samples of COVID-19 (acute and convalescent) were obtained from the United States, Italy and Spain. PBMCs, B-cell-depleted T cells, or T cells were the source of the cDNA or gDNA that made up the material.

The TCR was taken from a woman aged 50 to 60 with acute or convalescent COVID-19. The sequencing sample was made of peripheral blood. This chain joins TRBV18 and TRBJ2-1; the match to TRBD2 covers 7 bases. CDR3 in DNA: TGTGCCAGCTCACCACCGTCGGGAGGACTCTACAATGAGCAGTTCTTC. Translating gives CASSPPSGGLYNEQFF. The full variable domain, with the rest looked up from reference TRBV18 and TRBJ2-1, is NAGVMQNPRHLVRRRGQEARLRCSPMKGHSHVYWYRQLPEEGLKFMVYLQKENIIDESGMPKERFSAEFPKEGPSILRIQQVVRGDSAAYFCASSPPSGGLYNEQFFGPGTRLTVL.